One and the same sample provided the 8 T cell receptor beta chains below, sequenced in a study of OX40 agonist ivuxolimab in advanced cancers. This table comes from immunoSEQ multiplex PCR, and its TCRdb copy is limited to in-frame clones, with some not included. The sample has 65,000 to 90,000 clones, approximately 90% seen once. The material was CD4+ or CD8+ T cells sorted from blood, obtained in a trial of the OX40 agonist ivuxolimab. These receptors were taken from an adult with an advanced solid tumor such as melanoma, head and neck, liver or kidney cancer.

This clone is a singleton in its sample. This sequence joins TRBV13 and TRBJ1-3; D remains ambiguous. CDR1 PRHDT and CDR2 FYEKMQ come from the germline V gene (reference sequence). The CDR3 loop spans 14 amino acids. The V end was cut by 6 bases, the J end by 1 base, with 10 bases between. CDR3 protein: CASSQRGSGNTIYF. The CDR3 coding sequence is TGTGCCAGCAGTCAGAGAGGGTCTGGAAACACCATATATTTT.

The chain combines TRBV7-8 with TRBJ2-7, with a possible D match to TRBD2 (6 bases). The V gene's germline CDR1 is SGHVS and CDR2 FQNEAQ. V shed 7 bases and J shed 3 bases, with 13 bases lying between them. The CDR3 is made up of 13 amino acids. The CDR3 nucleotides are TGTGCCAGCACGTGGGGCGGGGACTACGAGCAGTACTTC. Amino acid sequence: CASTWGGDYEQYF.

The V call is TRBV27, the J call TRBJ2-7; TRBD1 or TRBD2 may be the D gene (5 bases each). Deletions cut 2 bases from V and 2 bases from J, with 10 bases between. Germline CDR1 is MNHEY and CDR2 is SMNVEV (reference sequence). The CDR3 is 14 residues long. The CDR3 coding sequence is TGTGCCAGCAGTTTAATGCAGGGACCCTACGAGCAGTACTTC. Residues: CASSLMQGPYEQYF.

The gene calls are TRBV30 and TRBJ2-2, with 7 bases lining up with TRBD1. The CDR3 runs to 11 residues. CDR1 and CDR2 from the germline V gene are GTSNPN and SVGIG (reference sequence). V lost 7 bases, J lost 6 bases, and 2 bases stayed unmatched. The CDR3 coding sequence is TGTGCCTCACAGGGGCCCGGGGAGCTGTTTTTT. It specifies CASQGPGELFF.

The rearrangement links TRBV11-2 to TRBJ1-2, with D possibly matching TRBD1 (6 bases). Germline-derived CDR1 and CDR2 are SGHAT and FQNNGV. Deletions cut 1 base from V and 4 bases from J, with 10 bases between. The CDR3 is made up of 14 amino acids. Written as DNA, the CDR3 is TGTGCCAGCAGCTTAGGGCGGGACACCTATGGCTACACCTTC. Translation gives CASSLGRDTYGYTF. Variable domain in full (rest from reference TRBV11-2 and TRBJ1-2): EAGVAQSPRYKIIEKRQSVAFWCNPISGHATLYWYQQILGQGPKLLIQFQNNGVVDDSQLPKDRFSAERLKGVDSTLKIQPAKLEDSAVYLCASSLGRDTYGYTFGSGTRLTVV.

CDR3 nucleotide sequence: TGTGCCAGTAGTGGCAGGGACGTTACGGCTCAGAACACTGAAGCTTTCTTT. Its protein is CASSGRDVTAQNTEAFF. This chain joins TRBV19 and TRBJ1-1; perhaps TRBD1 as D (5 bases). This CDR3 spans 17 amino acids. V was trimmed by 5 bases and J by 1 base, leaving 20 bases between them. Germline V CDR1 and CDR2: LNHDA, SQIVND (reference sequence).

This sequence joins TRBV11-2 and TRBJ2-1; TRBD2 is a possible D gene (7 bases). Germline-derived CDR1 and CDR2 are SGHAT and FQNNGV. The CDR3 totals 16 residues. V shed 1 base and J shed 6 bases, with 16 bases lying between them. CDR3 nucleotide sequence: TGTGCCAGCAGCTTAGGCGTAGGCGGGGGCTTCAATGAGCAGTTCTTC. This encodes CASSLGVGGGFNEQFF. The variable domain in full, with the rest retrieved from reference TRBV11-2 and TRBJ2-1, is EAGVAQSPRYKIIEKRQSVAFWCNPISGHATLYWYQQILGQGPKLLIQFQNNGVVDDSQLPKDRFSAERLKGVDSTLKIQPAKLEDSAVYLCASSLGVGGGFNEQFFGPGTRLTVL.

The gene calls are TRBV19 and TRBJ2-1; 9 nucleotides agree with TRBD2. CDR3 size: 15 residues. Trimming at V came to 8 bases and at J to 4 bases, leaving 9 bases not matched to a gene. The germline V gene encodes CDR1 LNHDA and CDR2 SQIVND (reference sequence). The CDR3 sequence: CASLKRGAEYNEQFF. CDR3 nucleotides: TGTGCCAGTCTCAAGCGGGGGGCGGAATACAATGAGCAGTTCTTC.